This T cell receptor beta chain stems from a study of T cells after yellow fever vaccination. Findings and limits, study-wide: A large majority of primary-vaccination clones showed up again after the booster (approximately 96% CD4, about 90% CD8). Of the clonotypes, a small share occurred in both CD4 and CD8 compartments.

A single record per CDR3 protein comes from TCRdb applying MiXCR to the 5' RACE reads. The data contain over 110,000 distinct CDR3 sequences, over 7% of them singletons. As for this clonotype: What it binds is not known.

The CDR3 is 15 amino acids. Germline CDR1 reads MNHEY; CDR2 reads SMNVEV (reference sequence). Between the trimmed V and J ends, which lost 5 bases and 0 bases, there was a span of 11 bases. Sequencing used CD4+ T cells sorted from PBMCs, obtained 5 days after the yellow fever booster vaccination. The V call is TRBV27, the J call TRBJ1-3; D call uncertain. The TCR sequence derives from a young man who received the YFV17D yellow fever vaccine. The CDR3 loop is CASSRFRDSGNTIYF. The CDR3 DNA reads TGTGCCAGCAGTCGATTCCGGGACTCTGGAAACACCATATATTTT.